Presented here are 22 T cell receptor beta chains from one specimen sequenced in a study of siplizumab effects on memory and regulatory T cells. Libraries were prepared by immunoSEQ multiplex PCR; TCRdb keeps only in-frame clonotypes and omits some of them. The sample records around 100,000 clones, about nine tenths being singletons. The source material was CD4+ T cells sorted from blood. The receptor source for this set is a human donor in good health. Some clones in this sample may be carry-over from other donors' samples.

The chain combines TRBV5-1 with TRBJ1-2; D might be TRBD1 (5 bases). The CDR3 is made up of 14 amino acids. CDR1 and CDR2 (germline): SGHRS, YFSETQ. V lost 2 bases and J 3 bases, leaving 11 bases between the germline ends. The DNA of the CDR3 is TGCGCCAGCAGCTTCGCCGGGACCGACTATGGCTACACCTTC. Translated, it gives CASSFAGTDYGYTF.

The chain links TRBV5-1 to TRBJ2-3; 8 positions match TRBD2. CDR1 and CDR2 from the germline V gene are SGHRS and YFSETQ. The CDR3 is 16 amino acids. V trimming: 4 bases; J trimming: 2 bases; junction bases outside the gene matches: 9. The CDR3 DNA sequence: TGCGCCAGCAGCCCGGGAGGGGGAGGGCACACAGATACGCAGTATTTT. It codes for CASSPGGGGHTDTQYF. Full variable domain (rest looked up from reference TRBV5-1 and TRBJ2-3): KAGVTQTPRYLIKTRGQQVTLSCSPISGHRSVSWYQQTPGQGLQFLFEYFSETQRNKGNFPGRFSGRQFSNSRSEMNVSTLELGDSALYLCASSPGGGGHTDTQYFGPGTRLTVL.

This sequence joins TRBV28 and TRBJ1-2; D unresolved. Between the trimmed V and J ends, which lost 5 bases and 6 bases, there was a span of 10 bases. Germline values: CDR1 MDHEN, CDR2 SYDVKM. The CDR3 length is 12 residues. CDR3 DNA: TGTGCCAGCAGTCAAACCCCAGATGGCTACACCTTC. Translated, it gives CASSQTPDGYTF.

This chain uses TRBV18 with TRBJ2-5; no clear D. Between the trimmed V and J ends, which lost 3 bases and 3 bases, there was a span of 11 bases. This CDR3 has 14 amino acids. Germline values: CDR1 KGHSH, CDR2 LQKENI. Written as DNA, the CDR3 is TGTGCCAGCTCACCCGGGCAGTTTAAAGAGACCCAGTACTTC. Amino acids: CASSPGQFKETQYF. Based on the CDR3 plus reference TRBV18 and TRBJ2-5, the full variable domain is NAGVMQNPRHLVRRRGQEARLRCSPMKGHSHVYWYRQLPEEGLKFMVYLQKENIIDESGMPKERFSAEFPKEGPSILRIQQVVRGDSAAYFCASSPGQFKETQYFGPGTRLLVL.

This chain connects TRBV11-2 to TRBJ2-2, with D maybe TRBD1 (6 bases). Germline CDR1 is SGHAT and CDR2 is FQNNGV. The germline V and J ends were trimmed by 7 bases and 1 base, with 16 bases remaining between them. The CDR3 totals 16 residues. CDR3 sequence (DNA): TGTGCCAGCAAGCCGAATCCGGGACAGAACACCGGGGAGCTGTTTTTT. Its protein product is CASKPNPGQNTGELFF.

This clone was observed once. DNA for the CDR3: TGTGCCAGCAGCCAAGTTGGGGATATGGTGCATGAGCAGTTCTTC. Translation gives CASSQVGDMVHEQFF. The chain couples TRBV4-2 to TRBJ2-1; unclear D gene. The CDR3 spans 15 residues. The germline gives CDR1 LGHNA, CDR2 YNFKEQ. V dropped 1 base and J dropped 8 bases, with 15 bases sitting between them.

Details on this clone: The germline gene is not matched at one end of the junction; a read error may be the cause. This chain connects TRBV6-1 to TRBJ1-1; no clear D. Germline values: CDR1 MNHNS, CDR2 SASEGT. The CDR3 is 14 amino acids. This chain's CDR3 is CASSLRTSGTKAFF. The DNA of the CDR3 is TGTGCCAGCAGTCTAAGGACCTCGGGCACTAAAGCTTTCTTT.

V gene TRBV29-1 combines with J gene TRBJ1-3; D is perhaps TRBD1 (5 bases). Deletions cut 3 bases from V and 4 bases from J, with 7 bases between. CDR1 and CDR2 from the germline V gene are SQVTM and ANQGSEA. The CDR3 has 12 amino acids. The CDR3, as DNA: TGCAGCGTTGATGAGGGGGGAAACACCATATATTTT. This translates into CSVDEGGNTIYF.

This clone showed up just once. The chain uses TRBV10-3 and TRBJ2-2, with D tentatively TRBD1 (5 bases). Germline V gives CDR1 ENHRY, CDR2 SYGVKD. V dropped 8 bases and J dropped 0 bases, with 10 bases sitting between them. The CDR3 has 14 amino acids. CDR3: CAIAGWANTGELFF. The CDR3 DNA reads TGTGCCATCGCAGGGTGGGCGAACACCGGGGAGCTGTTTTTT.

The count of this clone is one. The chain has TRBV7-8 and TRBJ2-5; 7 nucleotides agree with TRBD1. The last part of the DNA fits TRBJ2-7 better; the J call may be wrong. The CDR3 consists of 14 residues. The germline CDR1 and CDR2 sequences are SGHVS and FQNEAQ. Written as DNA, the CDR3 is TGTGCCAGCAGCCCTAGGACAGGCAACTACGAGCAGTACTTC. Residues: CASSPRTGNYEQYF.

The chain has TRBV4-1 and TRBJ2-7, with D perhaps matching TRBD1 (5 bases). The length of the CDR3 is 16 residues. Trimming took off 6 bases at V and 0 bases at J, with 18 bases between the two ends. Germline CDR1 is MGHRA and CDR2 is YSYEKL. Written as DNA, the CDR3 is TGCGCCAGCAGGACCTCCGTGACAGCGAGCTCCTACGAGCAGTACTTC. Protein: CASRTSVTASSYEQYF.

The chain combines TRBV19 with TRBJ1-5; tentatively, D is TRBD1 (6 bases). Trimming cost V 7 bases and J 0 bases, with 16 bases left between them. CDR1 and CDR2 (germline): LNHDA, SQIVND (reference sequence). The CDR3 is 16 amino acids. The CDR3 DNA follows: TGTGCCAGTACCCCGGACAGCCTACATAGCAATCAGCCCCAGCATTTT. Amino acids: CASTPDSLHSNQPQHF.

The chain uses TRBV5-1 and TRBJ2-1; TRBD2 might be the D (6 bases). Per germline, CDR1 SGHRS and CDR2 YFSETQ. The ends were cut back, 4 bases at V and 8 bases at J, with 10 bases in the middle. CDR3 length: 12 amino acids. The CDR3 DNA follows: TGCGCCAGCAGCCACTCGGGGGATGAGCAGTTCTTC. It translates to CASSHSGDEQFF.

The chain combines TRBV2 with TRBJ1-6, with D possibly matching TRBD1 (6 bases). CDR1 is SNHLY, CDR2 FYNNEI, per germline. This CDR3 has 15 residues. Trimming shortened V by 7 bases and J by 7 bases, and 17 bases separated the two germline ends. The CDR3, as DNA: TGTGCCAGCACCGAACGTCTAGGGACAAATTCACCCCTCCACTTT. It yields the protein CASTERLGTNSPLHF.

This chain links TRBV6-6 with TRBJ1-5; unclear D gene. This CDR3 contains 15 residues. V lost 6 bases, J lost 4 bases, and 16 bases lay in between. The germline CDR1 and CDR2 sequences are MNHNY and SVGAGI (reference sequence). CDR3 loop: CASRDQDVRNQPQHF. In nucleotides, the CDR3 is TGTGCCAGCAGAGACCAGGACGTCAGAAATCAGCCCCAGCATTTT.

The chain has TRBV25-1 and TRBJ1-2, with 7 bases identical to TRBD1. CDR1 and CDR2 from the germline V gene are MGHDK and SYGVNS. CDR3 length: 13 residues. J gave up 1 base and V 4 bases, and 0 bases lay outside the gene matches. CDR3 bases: TGTGCCAGCAGTGGACAGGGTAACTATGGCTACACCTTC. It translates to CASSGQGNYGYTF.

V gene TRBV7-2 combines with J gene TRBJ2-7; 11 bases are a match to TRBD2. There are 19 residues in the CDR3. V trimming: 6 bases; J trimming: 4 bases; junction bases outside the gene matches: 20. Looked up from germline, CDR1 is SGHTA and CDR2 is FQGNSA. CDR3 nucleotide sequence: TGTGCCAGCAGTAAACACCCCGGACAGGGAGTAGCGGGAGGGTACGAGCAGTACTTC. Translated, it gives CASSKHPGQGVAGGYEQYF.

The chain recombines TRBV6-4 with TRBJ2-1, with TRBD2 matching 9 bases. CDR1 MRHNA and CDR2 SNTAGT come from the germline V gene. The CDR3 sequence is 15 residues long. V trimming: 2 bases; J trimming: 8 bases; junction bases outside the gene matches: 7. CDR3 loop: CASSDAGGPTDEQFF. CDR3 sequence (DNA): TGTGCCAGCAGTGACGCGGGAGGGCCGACCGATGAGCAGTTCTTC.

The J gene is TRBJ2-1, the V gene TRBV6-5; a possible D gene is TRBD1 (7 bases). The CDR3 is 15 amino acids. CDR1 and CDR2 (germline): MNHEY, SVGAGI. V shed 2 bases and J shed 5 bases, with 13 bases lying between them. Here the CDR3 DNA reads TGTGCCAGCAGTTACGGTCAGGGGGGTAACAATGAGCAGTTCTTC. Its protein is CASSYGQGGNNEQFF.

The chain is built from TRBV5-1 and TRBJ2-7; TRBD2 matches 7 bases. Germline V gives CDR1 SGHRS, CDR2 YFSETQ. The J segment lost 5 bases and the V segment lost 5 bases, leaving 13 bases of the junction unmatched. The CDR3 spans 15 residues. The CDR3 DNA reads TGCGCCAGCAGAGATGACAGAAGGGGAGGGGACGAGCAGTACTTC. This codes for CASRDDRRGGDEQYF.

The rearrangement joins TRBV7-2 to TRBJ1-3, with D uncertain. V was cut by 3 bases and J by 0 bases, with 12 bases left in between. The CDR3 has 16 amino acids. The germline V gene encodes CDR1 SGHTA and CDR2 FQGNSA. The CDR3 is CASSFKTGHSGNTIYF. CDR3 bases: TGTGCCAGCAGCTTCAAGACCGGTCACTCTGGAAACACCATATATTTT.

CDR3 region: CASSKDRGSYNEQFF. The DNA of the CDR3 is TGTGCCAGTAGTAAGGACAGGGGGTCCTACAATGAGCAGTTCTTC. The J gene is TRBJ2-1, the V gene TRBV19, with 10 bases identical to TRBD1. CDR1 LNHDA and CDR2 SQIVND come from the germline V gene (reference sequence). The CDR3 sequence is 15 residues long. After removal of 4 bases from V and 1 base from J, the junction contained 1 base not matched to a gene.